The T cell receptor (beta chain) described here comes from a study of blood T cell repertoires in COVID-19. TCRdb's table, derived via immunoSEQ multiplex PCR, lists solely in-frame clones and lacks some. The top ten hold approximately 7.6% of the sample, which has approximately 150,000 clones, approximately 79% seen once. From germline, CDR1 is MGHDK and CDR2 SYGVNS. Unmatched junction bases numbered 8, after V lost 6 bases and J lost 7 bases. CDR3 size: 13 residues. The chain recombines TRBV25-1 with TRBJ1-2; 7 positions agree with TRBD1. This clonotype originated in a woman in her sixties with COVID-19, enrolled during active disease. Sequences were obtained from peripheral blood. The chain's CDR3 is CASSNSGGGGYTF. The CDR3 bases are TGTGCCAGCAGCAATTCAGGGGGAGGTGGCTACACCTTC.